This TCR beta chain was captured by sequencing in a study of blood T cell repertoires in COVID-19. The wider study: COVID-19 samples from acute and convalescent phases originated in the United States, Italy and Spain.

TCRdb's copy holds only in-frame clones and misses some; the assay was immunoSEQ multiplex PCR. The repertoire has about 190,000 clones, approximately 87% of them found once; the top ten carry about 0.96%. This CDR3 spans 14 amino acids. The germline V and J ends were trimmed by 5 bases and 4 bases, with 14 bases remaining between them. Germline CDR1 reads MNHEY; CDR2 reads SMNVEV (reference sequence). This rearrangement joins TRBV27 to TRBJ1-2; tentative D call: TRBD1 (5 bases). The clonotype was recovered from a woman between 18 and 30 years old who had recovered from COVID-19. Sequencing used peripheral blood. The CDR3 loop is CASSPNDSIYGYTF. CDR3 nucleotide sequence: TGTGCCAGCAGTCCAAATGACAGCATCTATGGCTACACCTTC.